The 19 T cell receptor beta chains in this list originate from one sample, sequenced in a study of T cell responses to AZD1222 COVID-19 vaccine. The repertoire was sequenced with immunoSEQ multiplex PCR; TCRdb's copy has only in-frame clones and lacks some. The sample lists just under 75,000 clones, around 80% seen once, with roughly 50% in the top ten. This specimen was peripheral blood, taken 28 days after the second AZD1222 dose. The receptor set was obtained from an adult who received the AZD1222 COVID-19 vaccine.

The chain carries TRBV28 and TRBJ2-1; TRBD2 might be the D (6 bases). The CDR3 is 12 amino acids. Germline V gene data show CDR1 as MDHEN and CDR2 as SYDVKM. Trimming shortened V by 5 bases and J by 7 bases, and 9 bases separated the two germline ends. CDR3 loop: CASSSGGNEQFF. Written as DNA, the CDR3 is TGTGCCAGCAGTAGTGGGGGGAATGAGCAGTTCTTC.

Here the CDR3 DNA reads TGTGCCCGGCGGGGGGGGCGCGCGGTTAGCAATCAGCCCCAGCATTTT. It specifies CARRGGRAVSNQPQHF. The V and J genes are TRBV11-3 and TRBJ1-5; the D gene is possibly TRBD1 (6 bases). The germline V and J ends were trimmed by 11 bases and 0 bases, with 20 bases remaining between them. This CDR3 spans 16 amino acids. The germline gives CDR1 SGHNT, CDR2 YENEEA.

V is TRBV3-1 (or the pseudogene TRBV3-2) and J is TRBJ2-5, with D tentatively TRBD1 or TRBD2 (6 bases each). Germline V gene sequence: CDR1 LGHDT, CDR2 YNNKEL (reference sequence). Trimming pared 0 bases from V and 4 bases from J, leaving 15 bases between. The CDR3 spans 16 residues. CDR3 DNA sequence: TGTGCCAGCAGCCAAGATTACGGGGGCCTTGGAGAGACCCAGTACTTC. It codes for CASSQDYGGLGETQYF.

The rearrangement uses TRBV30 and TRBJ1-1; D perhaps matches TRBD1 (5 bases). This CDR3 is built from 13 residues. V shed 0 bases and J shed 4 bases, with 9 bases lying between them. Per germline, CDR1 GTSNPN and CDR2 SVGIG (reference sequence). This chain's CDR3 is CAWSVGGVTEAFF. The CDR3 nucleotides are TGTGCCTGGAGTGTCGGGGGAGTCACTGAAGCTTTCTTT.

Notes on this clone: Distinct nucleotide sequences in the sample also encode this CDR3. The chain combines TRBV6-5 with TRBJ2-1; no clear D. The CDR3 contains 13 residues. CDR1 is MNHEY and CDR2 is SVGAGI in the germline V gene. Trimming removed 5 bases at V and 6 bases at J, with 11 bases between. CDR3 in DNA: TGTGCCAGCAGTCCCGGTAGAGGCAATGAGCAGTTCTTC. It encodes CASSPGRGNEQFF.

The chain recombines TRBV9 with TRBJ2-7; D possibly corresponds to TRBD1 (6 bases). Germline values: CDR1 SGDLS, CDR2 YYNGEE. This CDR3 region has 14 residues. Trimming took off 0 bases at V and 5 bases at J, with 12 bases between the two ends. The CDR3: CASSVGAGVHEQYF. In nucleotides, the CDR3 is TGTGCCAGCAGCGTAGGGGCAGGGGTCCACGAGCAGTACTTC.

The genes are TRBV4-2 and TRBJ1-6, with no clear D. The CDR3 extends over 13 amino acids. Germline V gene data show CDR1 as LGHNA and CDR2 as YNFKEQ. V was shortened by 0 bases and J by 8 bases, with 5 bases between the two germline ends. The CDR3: CASSQEGYSPLHF. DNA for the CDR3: TGTGCCAGCAGCCAAGAAGGGTATTCACCCCTCCACTTT.

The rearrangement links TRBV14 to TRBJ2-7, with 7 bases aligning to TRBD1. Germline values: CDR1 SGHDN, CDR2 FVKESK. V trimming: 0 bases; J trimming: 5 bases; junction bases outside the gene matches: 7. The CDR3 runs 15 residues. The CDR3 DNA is TGTGCCAGCAGCCAAGAAAGTGGACAGGCGAACGAGCAGTACTTC. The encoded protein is CASSQESGQANEQYF.

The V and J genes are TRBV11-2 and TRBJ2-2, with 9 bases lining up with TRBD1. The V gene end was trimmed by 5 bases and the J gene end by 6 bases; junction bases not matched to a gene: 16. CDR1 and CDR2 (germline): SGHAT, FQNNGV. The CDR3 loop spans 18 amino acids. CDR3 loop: CASSRSFGGQGSSGELFF. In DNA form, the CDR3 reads TGTGCCAGCAGCCGTTCCTTTGGGGGACAGGGTTCTTCCGGGGAGCTGTTTTTT.

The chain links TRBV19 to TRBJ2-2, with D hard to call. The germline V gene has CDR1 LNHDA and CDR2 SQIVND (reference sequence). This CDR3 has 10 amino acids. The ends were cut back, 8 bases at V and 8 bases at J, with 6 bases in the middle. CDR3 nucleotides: TGTGCCAGTTCCGGTGGGGAGCTGTTTTTT. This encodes CASSGGELFF.

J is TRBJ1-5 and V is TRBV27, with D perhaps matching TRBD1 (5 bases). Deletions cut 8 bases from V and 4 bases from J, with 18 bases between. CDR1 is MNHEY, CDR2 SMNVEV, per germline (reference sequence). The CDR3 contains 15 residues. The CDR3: CASAGGASGNQPQHF. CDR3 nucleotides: TGTGCCAGCGCCGGCGGGGCGTCAGGTAATCAGCCCCAGCATTTT.

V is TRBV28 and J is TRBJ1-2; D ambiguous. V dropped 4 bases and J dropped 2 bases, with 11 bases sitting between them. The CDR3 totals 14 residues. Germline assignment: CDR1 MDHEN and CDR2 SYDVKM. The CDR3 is CASSWHRSNYGYTF. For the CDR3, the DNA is TGTGCCAGCAGTTGGCACAGATCAAACTATGGCTACACCTTC.

Written as DNA, the CDR3 is TGTGCCAGCAGCGGTGCACAGGGGTTAAATAATTCACCCCTCCACTTT. It specifies CASSGAQGLNNSPLHF. The gene calls are TRBV2 and TRBJ1-6; TRBD1 aligns across 7 bases. J was trimmed by 5 bases and V by 6 bases; bases with no gene match: 10. CDR1 and CDR2 from the germline V gene are SNHLY and FYNNEI. The CDR3 runs to 16 residues.

The CDR3 here is CATSAIWNTGELFF. In DNA form, the CDR3 reads TGTGCCACCAGTGCAATATGGAACACCGGGGAGCTGTTTTTT. V is TRBV24-1 and J is TRBJ2-2, with unresolved D. Trimming shortened V by 5 bases and J by 1 base, and 7 bases separated the two germline ends. Germline values: CDR1 KGHDR, CDR2 SFDVKD. CDR3 length: 14 amino acids.

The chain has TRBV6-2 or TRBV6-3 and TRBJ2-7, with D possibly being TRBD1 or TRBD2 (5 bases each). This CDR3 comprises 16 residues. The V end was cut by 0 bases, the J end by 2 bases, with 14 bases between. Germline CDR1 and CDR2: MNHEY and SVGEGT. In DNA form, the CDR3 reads TGTGCCAGCAGTTACTCCGGGACCCCGGGGCCCTACGAGCAGTACTTC. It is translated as CASSYSGTPGPYEQYF.

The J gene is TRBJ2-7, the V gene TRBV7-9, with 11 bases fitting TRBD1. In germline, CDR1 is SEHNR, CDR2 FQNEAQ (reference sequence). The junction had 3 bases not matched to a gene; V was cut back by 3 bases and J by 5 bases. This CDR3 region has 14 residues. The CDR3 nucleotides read TGTGCCAGCAGCTTCGGGACAGGGGGGAACGAGCAGTACTTC. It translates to CASSFGTGGNEQYF.

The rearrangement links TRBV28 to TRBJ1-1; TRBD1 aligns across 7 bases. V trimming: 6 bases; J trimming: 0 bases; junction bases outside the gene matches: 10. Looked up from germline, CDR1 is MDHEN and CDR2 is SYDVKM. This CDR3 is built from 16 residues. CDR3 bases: TGTGCCAGCAGCCCGATGGGGGACAGAGTGAACACTGAAGCTTTCTTT. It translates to CASSPMGDRVNTEAFF.

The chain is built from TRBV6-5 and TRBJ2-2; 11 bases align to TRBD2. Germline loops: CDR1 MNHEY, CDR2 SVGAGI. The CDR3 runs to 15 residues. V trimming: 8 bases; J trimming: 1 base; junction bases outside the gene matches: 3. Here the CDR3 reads CASGLAGGNTGELFF. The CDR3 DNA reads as TGTGCCAGCGGGCTAGCGGGGGGGAACACCGGGGAGCTGTTTTTT.

The CDR3 DNA reads as TGTGCCAGCAGTTACTTCGAGACTAGCGGAATTACCTCCTACAATGAGCAGTTCTTC. Its protein is CASSYFETSGITSYNEQFF. The V gene is TRBV6-2 or TRBV6-3, the J gene TRBJ2-1, with TRBD2 identical over 9 bases. Germline V CDR1 and CDR2: MNHEY, SVGEGT. With 1 base clipped from V and 0 bases from J, the junction kept 10 bases outside the gene matches. This CDR3 has 19 amino acids.